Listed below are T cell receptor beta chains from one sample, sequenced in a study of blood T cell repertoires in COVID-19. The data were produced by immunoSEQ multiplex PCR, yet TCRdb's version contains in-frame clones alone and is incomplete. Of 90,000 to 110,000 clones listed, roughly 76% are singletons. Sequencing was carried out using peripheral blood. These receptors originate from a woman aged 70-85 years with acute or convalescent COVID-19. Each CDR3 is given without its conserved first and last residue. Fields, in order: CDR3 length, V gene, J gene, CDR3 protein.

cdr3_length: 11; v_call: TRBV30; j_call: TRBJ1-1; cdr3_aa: AWSVQSGLEAF
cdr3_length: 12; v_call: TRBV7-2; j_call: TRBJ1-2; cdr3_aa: ASSPRTDNYGYT
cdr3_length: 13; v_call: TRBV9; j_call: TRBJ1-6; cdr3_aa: ASSPEDRRGSPLH
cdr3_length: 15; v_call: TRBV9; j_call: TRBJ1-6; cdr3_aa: ASASGQEGGGEAPLH
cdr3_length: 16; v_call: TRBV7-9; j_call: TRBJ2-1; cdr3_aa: ASSLLGSSGGSYNEQF
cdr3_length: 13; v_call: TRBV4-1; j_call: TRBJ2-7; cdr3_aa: ASSLSGAASYEQY
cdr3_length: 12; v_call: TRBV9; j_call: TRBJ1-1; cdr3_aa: ASSVARVGTEAF
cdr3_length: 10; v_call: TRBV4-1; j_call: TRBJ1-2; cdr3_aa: ASSPAGGGYT
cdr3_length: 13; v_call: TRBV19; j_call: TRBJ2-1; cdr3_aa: ASSRGDRATNEQF
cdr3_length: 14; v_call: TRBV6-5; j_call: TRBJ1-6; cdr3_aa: ASSYVRARRGSPLH
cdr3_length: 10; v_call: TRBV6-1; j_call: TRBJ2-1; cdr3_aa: ASSEGSNEQF
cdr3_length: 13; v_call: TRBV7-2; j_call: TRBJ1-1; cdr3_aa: ASSSRGGDRVSAF
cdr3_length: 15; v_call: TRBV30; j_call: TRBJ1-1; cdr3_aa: AWSGGFFYAGGVMAF
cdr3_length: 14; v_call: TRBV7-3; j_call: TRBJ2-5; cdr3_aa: ASSLNPPGSGETQY
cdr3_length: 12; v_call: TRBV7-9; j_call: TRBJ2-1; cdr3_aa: ASSALAGDHEQF
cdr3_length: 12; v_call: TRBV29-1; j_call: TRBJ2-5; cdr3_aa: SVEIPLESKTQY
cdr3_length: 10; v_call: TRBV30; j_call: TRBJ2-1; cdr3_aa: AWSVGLNEQF
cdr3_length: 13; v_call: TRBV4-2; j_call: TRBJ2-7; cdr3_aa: ASSSLAGGKYEQY
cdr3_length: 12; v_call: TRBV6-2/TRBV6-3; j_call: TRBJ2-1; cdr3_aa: ASSYSLAGNEQF
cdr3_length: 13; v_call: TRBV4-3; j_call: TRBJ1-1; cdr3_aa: ASSQGLGLNTEAF
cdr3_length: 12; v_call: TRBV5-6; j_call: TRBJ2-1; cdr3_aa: ASSFLTGYNEQF
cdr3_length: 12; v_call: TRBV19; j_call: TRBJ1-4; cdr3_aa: ASSMRGANEKLF
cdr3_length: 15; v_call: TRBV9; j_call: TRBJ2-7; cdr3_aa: ASSPTPGLADSYEQY
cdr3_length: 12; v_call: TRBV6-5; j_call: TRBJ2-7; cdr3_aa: ASRVGAESYEQY
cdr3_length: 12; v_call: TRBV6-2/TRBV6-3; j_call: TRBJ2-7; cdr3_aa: ASSLPPGTGDKY